The text below deals with one T cell receptor beta chain. Its target antigen remains unknown. The sample holds no much larger clone one base away, and base qualities are not on file. For CDR1 and CDR2, the germline V gene (reference sequence) lists DFQATT and SNEGSKA. The CDR3 has 15 amino acids, counting the end cysteine and phenylalanine. The kept DNA is CDR3 alone, 45 bases in frame from the first base. Germline trimming amounts to 0 bases on V and 6 bases on J, with 6 as the count of junction bases outside the gene matches. This sample was included in a study of identical twins (dated by TCRdb to about 2016). Regarding the research as a whole: TCR alpha and beta repertoires from monozygotic twins, unrelated adults of various ages and cord blood were deep-sequenced to test whether fetal clonotypes persist. To rule out contamination, the twin experiments were replicated at different times with different library preparation protocols. Overall study results and their limits: Compared with coincidental sharing between unrelated individuals, out-of-frame TCR alpha sequences shared between twins had an excess of sequences with low generation probability. Fewer insertions were carried by abundant cord blood beta clonotypes, a similar but weaker trend appeared in young adult naive repertoires, and no such trend appeared in memory repertoires. The excess sharing between twins in beta out-of-frame sequences was weaker because fewer shared sequences reduced the signal-to-noise ratio. Conclusions relied on cross-sectional statistical analysis, since the same donors could not be followed over many years. Invariant T cells such as MAIT and iNKT could partly confound zero-insertion analyses, although diverse VJ usage argued against such confounding for most clonotypes. Recombination models systematically underestimated out-of-frame TCR alpha sharing in monozygotic twins but agreed with sharing between unrelated individuals.

All donors were healthy Caucasians. Three pairs of female monozygotic twins, all aged about 18 to 30 years, made up the twin cohort. Positive isolation kits from Invitrogen were used to isolate CD4+ and CD8+ T cell populations. The library was prepared using 5' RACE. The instrument was an Illumina HiSeq 2000. Template switching introduced a universal primer binding site; the final cDNA contained a unique molecular identifier, enabling accurate counting of TCR cDNA molecules. First-strand cDNA for TCR alpha and beta chains was synthesized from specific primers in the conserved constant-segment region. To control for contamination, every cDNA library carried two barcodes: a SMART-Mk sample barcode plus Illumina barcodes. TruSeq adapter sequences, together with Illumina sample barcodes, were added in two successive PCR steps. Sequencing of the TCR alpha and beta cDNA libraries was done on the Illumina HiSeq platform using custom primers. Per the original workflow: Unique molecular identifiers were extracted from raw reads with MiGEC, and CDR3 positions were determined with MiXCR. For each individual, recombination models were inferred using an EM algorithm with the repgenHMM and IGoR tools. Shared clonotypes were analyzed with the tcR package in R, and sharing was normalized by the product of cloneset sizes. To study raw recombination free of thymic and clonal selection effects, out-of-frame nonproductive sequences were analyzed. The raw public reads went through TCRdb reprocessing: fastp at Q25, MiXCR clone calling, in-frame beta chains kept. Identical CDR3 proteins give one entry, which carries the most common genes and DNA. What appears here as the V and J calls and clone size reflects TCRdb's work, not the paper's. The sample includes 250,000 or so distinct CDR3 sequences, with around 8.3% observed a single time. About 3% of the sample rests with the top ten.

The same sample was also used in a study of yellow fever vaccine responses in identical twins. From that second study: According to the authors, in identical twins the way T cells responded to vaccination appeared partly convergent and partly personalized. In identical twins, the study followed T cell clones that responded to the vaccine with precision.

The TCR comes from a woman between 18 and 29 years old in good health. Sequencing input: CD8+ T cells sorted from blood. The chain couples TRBV20-1 to TRBJ2-1, and TRBD2 aligns with 9 junction nucleotides. The CDR3 region has the sequence CSARDIAGVANEQFF. The DNA is as follows: TGCAGTGCTAGAGATATAGCGGGAGTCGCCAATGAGCAGTTCTTC.